This entry lists 21 T cell receptor beta chains sequenced from one sample in a study of human T cells and chemical hapten exposure. Using its own MiXCR run on the RACE reads, TCRdb lists one record per CDR3 protein. There are about 290,000 distinct CDR3 sequences in the sample; approximately 7.5% occur only once, and roughly 1.2% lies in the top ten. Time point indicated: pre-sensitization, week 0. This sample's treatment: therapeutic diphenylcyclopropenone sensitization with weekly scalp DPC. The material was whole blood, obtained in connection with sensitization to the hapten diphenylcyclopropenone (DPC). All receptors derive from a man younger than 30 with alopecia areata. Some clones in this sample may be carry-over from other donors' samples.

The V and J genes are TRBV7-2 and TRBJ2-7, with D hard to call. The germline CDR1 and CDR2 sequences are SGHTA and FQGNSA. The CDR3 has 14 amino acids. The V and J ends lost 2 bases and 2 bases respectively, with 10 bases between them. CDR3: CASSLTGGAYEQYV. In nucleotides, the CDR3 is TGTGCCAGCAGCTTAACGGGCGGAGCCTACGAGCAGTACGTC.

This clonotype showed up many times. The chain has TRBV29-1 and TRBJ2-3, with TRBD2 as a possible D gene (6 bases). CDR1 and CDR2 from the germline V gene are SQVTM and ANQGSEA. The CDR3 length is 15 residues. The germline V and J ends were trimmed by 3 bases and 1 base, with 14 bases remaining between them. CDR3 nucleotides: TGCAGCGTTGACAGGGCGGGACGGGGCACAGATACGCAGTATTTT. Translating gives CSVDRAGRGTDTQYF.

This clonotype was seen many times. The rearrangement links TRBV5-1 to TRBJ1-1; TRBD1 is a possible D gene (5 bases). Per germline, CDR1 SGHRS and CDR2 YFSETQ. Between the trimmed V and J ends, which lost 4 bases and 3 bases, there was a span of 13 bases. This CDR3 has 14 residues. DNA of the CDR3: TGCGCCAGCAGCGCTACAGTGACAGACACTGAAGCTTTCTTT. Translated, it gives CASSATVTDTEAFF. The complete variable domain, with remaining parts taken from reference TRBV5-1 and TRBJ1-1, reads KAGVTQTPRYLIKTRGQQVTLSCSPISGHRSVSWYQQTPGQGLQFLFEYFSETQRNKGNFPGRFSGRQFSNSRSEMNVSTLELGDSALYLCASSATVTDTEAFFGQGTRLTVV.

This clonotype has at least ten counts. The chain links TRBV18 to TRBJ1-5, with no clear D. Trimming pared 3 bases from V and 3 bases from J, leaving 6 bases between. Germline lookup yields CDR1 KGHSH and CDR2 LQKENI. This CDR3 comprises 13 residues. The CDR3, as DNA: TGTGCCAGCTCACCGGCAGTCAATCAGCCCCAGCATTTT. It codes for CASSPAVNQPQHF.

As DNA, the CDR3 is TGTGCCAGCAGCTTAAGCCCCAGCGGGGGGCGGGAGACCCAGTACTTC. The encoded protein is CASSLSPSGGRETQYF. The V call is TRBV7-3, the J call TRBJ2-5; 9 bases map to TRBD2. The V and J ends lost 1 base and 5 bases, in that order; junction bases with no gene match: 8. Germline CDR1 and CDR2: SGHTA and FQGTGA. This CDR3 has 16 residues.

The chain joins TRBV20-1 to TRBJ1-6; D is ambiguous. The V end lost 3 bases, the J end lost 10 bases, and 13 bases lay between the germline ends. The CDR3 covers 13 residues. Germline V gene data show CDR1 as DFQATT and CDR2 as SNEGSKA (reference sequence). DNA of the CDR3: TGCAGTGCTAGCCCACCCTCGGGATCACCCCTCCACTTT. Translating it yields CSASPPSGSPLHF.

V usage is TRBV6-6 and J usage is TRBJ2-7; D gene unclear. Trimming left V 0 bases short and J 2 bases short, with 11 bases between. Germline-derived CDR1 and CDR2 are MNHNY and SVGAGI (reference sequence). This CDR3 spans 15 amino acids. The CDR3 coding sequence is TGTGCCAGCAGTTACTCTGCTGGTCCAACCTACGAGCAGTACTTC. Translated, it gives CASSYSAGPTYEQYF.

This clonotype was counted ten times or more. The chain combines TRBV10-1 with TRBJ1-3, with D unclear. V shed 7 bases and J shed 0 bases, with 7 bases lying between them. CDR1 is WNHNN, CDR2 SYGVQD, per germline (reference sequence). The CDR3 is 13 amino acids. The CDR3 DNA reads TGCGCCAGCAATGGGATCTCTGGAAACACCATATATTTT. Its translation is CASNGISGNTIYF.

This chain links TRBV20-1 with TRBJ2-7; 7 bases are shared with TRBD1. Trimming at V came to 1 base and at J to 4 bases, leaving 13 bases not matched to a gene. The CDR3 loop spans 16 amino acids. Germline V gene lookup returns CDR1 DFQATT and CDR2 SNEGSKA (reference sequence). DNA of the CDR3: TGCAGTGCTAGAGTTACAGGGGATTCGCGAGGATACGAGCAGTACTTC. Amino acid sequence: CSARVTGDSRGYEQYF.

This clonotype was seen only a few times. V and J are TRBV7-9 and TRBJ2-3; D uncertain. This CDR3 spans 16 amino acids. Per germline, CDR1 SEHNR and CDR2 FQNEAQ (reference sequence). Trimming took 2 bases from V and 0 from J, leaving 12 bases between them. CDR3 sequence (DNA): TGTGCCAGCAGCTTACGAGTATACCCTAGCACAGATACGCAGTATTTT. Its protein is CASSLRVYPSTDTQYF.

This clonotype came up a few times. The chain has TRBV7-6 and TRBJ2-6; D is perhaps TRBD1 (5 bases). CDR3 length: 17 amino acids. The germline gives CDR1 SGHVS, CDR2 FNYEAQ. Trimming removed 2 bases from V and 4 bases from J, with 15 bases in between. CDR3 in amino acids: CASSLQQGWTGANVLTF. The CDR3 DNA reads as TGTGCCAGCAGCTTACAGCAGGGTTGGACGGGGGCCAACGTCCTGACTTTC.

The table lists this clonotype with a few counts. The CDR3 nucleotides read TGTGCCAGCAGCTTAGCTAGAAATTCCCTGAACTCCTACGAGCAGTACTTC. It specifies CASSLARNSLNSYEQYF. The J gene is TRBJ2-7, the V gene TRBV7-9; D gene unclear. Germline V gene sequence: CDR1 SEHNR, CDR2 FQNEAQ (reference sequence). CDR3 length: 17 amino acids. V lost 0 bases and J lost 0, with 15 bases in between. Filled out from reference TRBV7-9 and TRBJ2-7, the complete variable domain reads DTGVSQNPRHKITKRGQNVTFRCDPISEHNRLYWYRQTLGQGPEFLTYFQNEAQLEKSRLLSDRFSAERPKGSFSTLEIQRTEQGDSAMYLCASSLARNSLNSYEQYFGPGTRLTVT.

This chain links TRBV4-3 with TRBJ1-2; D is perhaps TRBD1 (6 bases). The CDR3 loop spans 15 amino acids. The germline gives CDR1 LGHNA, CDR2 YSLEER. V was clipped by 4 bases and J by 1 base, with 13 bases between them. The chain's CDR3 is CASSLRNRVNYGYTF. CDR3 in DNA: TGCGCCAGCAGCCTCCGAAACAGGGTTAACTATGGCTACACCTTC.

Only a few counts were recorded for this clonotype. This sequence joins TRBV6-2 or TRBV6-3 and TRBJ1-1; no clear D gene. CDR1 and CDR2 from the germline V gene are MNHEY and SVGEGT. The ends were cut back, 5 bases at V and 7 bases at J, with 20 bases in the middle. The CDR3 sequence is 15 residues long. The CDR3 spells CASSTIRTAEGEAFF. The CDR3 DNA sequence: TGTGCCAGCAGTACAATCAGGACGGCTGAGGGTGAAGCTTTCTTT.

This clonotype has a handful of counts. The rearrangement joins TRBV14 to TRBJ2-5; D is ambiguous. This CDR3 region has 11 residues. Germline assignment: CDR1 SGHDN and CDR2 FVKESK. V gave up 1 base and J gave up 7 bases, with 4 bases separating them. CDR3 sequence (DNA): TGTGCCAGCAGCCAAGGGGGGACCCAGTACTTC. Translated: CASSQGGTQYF.

This clonotype was seen repeatedly, ten times or more. The chain uses TRBV5-1 and TRBJ1-6, with TRBD1 identical over 9 bases. The CDR3 is 15 residues long. Trimming cost V 3 bases and J 10 bases; bases outside gene matches: 8. Germline CDR1 and CDR2: SGHRS and YFSETQ. The CDR3 bases are TGCGCCAGCAGCTCCGGACAGGGGACGGGCTCACCCCTCCACTTT. Protein sequence: CASSSGQGTGSPLHF.

This clonotype turned up a few times. This sequence joins TRBV28 and TRBJ2-7; D might be TRBD2 (6 bases). The CDR3 consists of 16 residues. The V gene's germline CDR1 is MDHEN and CDR2 SYDVKM. V lost 8 bases and J 2 bases, leaving 22 bases between the germline ends. CDR3 nucleotides: TGTGCCAGCGGGCTTGGGACTCCTTTTACTCCCTACGAGCAGTACTTC. Translated, it gives CASGLGTPFTPYEQYF.

This clonotype was found a few times. The chain combines TRBV20-1 with TRBJ1-6; no reliable D call. Trimming pared 1 base from V and 7 bases from J, leaving 11 bases between. This CDR3 is built from 14 residues. Germline values: CDR1 DFQATT, CDR2 SNEGSKA (reference sequence). The CDR3, as DNA: TGCAGTGCTAGAGCCACAGCTCTCAATTCACCCCTCCACTTT. This encodes CSARATALNSPLHF.

For the CDR3, the DNA is TGCAGTGCTAGACGAACCTTATTTGGTGGGGGGCGAGGACTGCTGAACACTGAAGCTTTCTTT. The encoded protein is CSARRTLFGGGRGLLNTEAFF. V is TRBV20-1 and J is TRBJ1-1; a possible D gene is TRBD1 (6 bases). This CDR3 has 21 residues. Trimming shortened V by 2 bases and J by 0 bases, and 31 bases separated the two germline ends. Germline CDR1 DFQATT, CDR2 SNEGSKA (reference sequence).

This clonotype was detected many times. The chain is built from TRBV10-3 and TRBJ2-3; D perhaps matches TRBD2 (8 bases). V lost 11 bases, J lost 0 bases, and 15 bases lay in between. Germline V gene lookup returns CDR1 ENHRY and CDR2 SYGVKD. The CDR3 has 14 residues. The DNA for the CDR3 is TGTGCCGCACGGGAGGGACAGAGCACAGATACGCAGTATTTT. Protein sequence: CAAREGQSTDTQYF.

This clonotype came up many times. The chain uses TRBV4-3 and TRBJ1-1; D gene uncertain. Germline V gene lookup returns CDR1 LGHNA and CDR2 YSLEER. The ends were cut back, 1 base at V and 8 bases at J, with 17 bases in the middle. This CDR3 spans 15 amino acids. CDR3: CASSQGGTLYAEAFF. CDR3 DNA: TGCGCCAGCAGCCAAGGGGGTACACTTTATGCCGAAGCTTTCTTT.